Described below is a single T cell receptor beta chain sequence and its context. Its antigen is unknown. There are no base qualities to consult, and no much larger clone falls within one base. These data come from a study of blood T cell repertoires in COVID-19 (dated by TCRdb to the early 2020s). Concerning the study at large: Samples from collaborators originated in the United States, Italy and Spain and spanned both the acute and convalescent phases of COVID-19. The prospective study material was composed of cDNA or gDNA derived from T cells, B-cell-depleted T cells, or PBMCs. Deeply sampled blood TCRbeta repertoires from subjects exposed to, actively infected with, or recovered from COVID-19 were included in the dataset. The repertoires were made available in a free public database intended to serve as a resource for research on the immune response to SARS-CoV-2. The samples were drawn from the first 160 participants of the ongoing ImmuneRACE study and from 950 to 1,500 subjects provided by 6 global collaborators. Sample metadata almost always included a de-identified subject ID, COVID-19 status, age in years and sex. Where available, HLA class I and class II types were obtained from metadata supplied by the sample provider rather than from assay-based typing. What the study reported, not specific to this receptor: Clinical and demographic metadata were provided uncurated, with the amount varying by source and participant.

The immunoSEQ Assay, a bias-controlled multiplex PCR, was used to amplify TCRbeta CDR3 regions from genomic DNA. In the original analysis: The number of nucleated cells in each sample was estimated from the amplification of reference gene primers within the assay. Sequence reads were collapsed and filtered to measure the absolute abundance of every unique TCRbeta CDR3 rearrangement. For each sample, productive Simpson clonality was calculated as the square root of Simpson's diversity index over productive rearrangements. Drawn from immuneACCESS, this table holds only the in-frame rearrangements with V and J called that TCRdb kept. Clones are partly lost; checked studies trace under half to an unresolved V gene and leave the rest unexplained. The V and J calls and clone size come from that table; D and trimming were worked out from the DNA. A total of approximately 160,000 clones appear in this sample, more than 75% of them only once. The top ten constitute 15% to 20% of the sample.

Each collaborating institution followed its own protocols to collect whole blood in K2EDTA tubes. Collaborator samples were shipped for TCRbeta analysis as frozen whole blood, isolated PBMCs, or DNA extracted from either sample type. The germline V gene (reference sequence) yields LGHDT for CDR1 and YNNKEL for CDR2. V is reduced by 0 bases and J by 7 bases, leaving a spacing of 12 bases between them. From the cysteine up to the phenylalanine, the CDR3 has a length of 14 residues. CDR3 DNA only is kept here, 42 bases in frame from base 1. The sequence links TRBV3-1 (or the pseudogene TRBV3-2) to TRBJ2-5, with an unclear D gene assignment. The source is a man aged 55-75 years with active or convalescent COVID-19. The sample taken for sequencing was peripheral blood. The DNA sequence is as follows: TGTGCCAGCAGCCAAGAAAGGCCCCTAGGGACCCAGTACTTC. This gives the protein CASSQERPLGTQYF.